This T cell receptor (beta chain) emerged from a study of blood T cells in healthy people across ages. Together with a sample-barcoded 5' primer, a J-beta primer mix was included in a second PCR lasting about 7 to 12 cycles. A template-switch adaptor that had 12 random nucleotides put a tag on each cDNA molecule. TCRdb recomputed calls from the 5' RACE reads with MiXCR, one row per CDR3 protein. The repertoire consists of about 970,000 distinct CDR3 sequences, with roughly 51% occurring once and the leading ten covering about 20%. After removal of 5 bases from V and 0 bases from J, the junction contained 7 bases not matched to a gene. Germline V lookup: CDR1 SGHVS, CDR2 FNYEAQ. This CDR3 region has 16 residues.

This clonotype originated in a woman in her sixties or seventies in good health. This chain uses TRBV7-6 with TRBJ2-3, with TRBD2 matching 8 bases. The source material was blood. As DNA, the CDR3 is TGTGCCAGCAGCCCCCAGAGCGGGAGTAGCACAGATACGCAGTATTTT. This sequence encodes CASSPQSGSSTDTQYF.